This T cell receptor (beta chain) was sequenced during a study of OX40 agonist ivuxolimab in advanced cancers. Study background: Given to patients was ivuxolimab, an agonistic anti-OX40 (CD134) antibody. Patients in dose escalation had liver, melanoma, kidney or head and neck cancers. Prior therapy, whether anti-PD-1, anti-PD-L1 or anti-CTLA-4, was allowed, and more than 35% had some.

V was clipped by 2 bases and J by 7 bases, with 11 bases between them. The CDR3 extends over 13 amino acids. Per the germline V gene, CDR1 is SGHVS and CDR2 is FQNEAQ. TCRdb's copy holds only in-frame clones and misses some; the assay was immunoSEQ multiplex PCR. Among 60,000 or so clones, approximately 82% were seen once, and the ten largest hold around 0.52%. This clonotype originated in an adult with an advanced solid tumor such as melanoma, head and neck, liver or kidney cancer. This chain joins TRBV7-8 and TRBJ1-2, with D unclear. This specimen was CD4+ or CD8+ T cells sorted from blood, taken in a trial of the OX40 agonist ivuxolimab. DNA for the CDR3: TGTGCCAGCAGCTTAAGAGGGCGCGGTGGCTACACCTTC. The encoded protein is CASSLRGRGGYTF. The whole variable domain, filled in from reference TRBV7-8 and TRBJ1-2, reads GAGVSQSPRYKVAKRGQDVALRCDPISGHVSLFWYQQALGQGPEFLTYFQNEAQLDKSGLPSDRFFAERPEGSVSTLKIQRTQQEDSAVYLCASSLRGRGGYTFGSGTRLTVV.